These 27 T cell receptor beta chains share one sample of origin, sequenced in a study of blood T cell repertoires in COVID-19. The data were produced by immunoSEQ multiplex PCR, yet TCRdb's version contains in-frame clones alone and is incomplete. The sample includes around 86,000 clones, over 80% seen only once; the top ten take roughly 30%. Material: peripheral blood. These receptors came from a woman of 80 years or more with acute or convalescent COVID-19.

Here the CDR3 reads CASKRRENTGELFF. CDR3 coding DNA: TGCGCCAGCAAGCGGCGGGAGAACACCGGGGAGCTGTTTTTT. The gene calls are TRBV10-2 and TRBJ2-2; D possibly corresponds to TRBD2 (6 bases). CDR1 and CDR2 from the germline V gene are WSHSY and SAAADI. The CDR3 has 14 amino acids. V shed 7 bases and J shed 1 base, with 10 bases lying between them.

This clone was seen just once. The V call is TRBV5-3, the J call TRBJ2-3, with a possible D match to TRBD2 (5 bases). TRBV5-3 is an ORF; its function is uncertain. V was pared by 3 bases and J by 0 bases, with 14 bases between. The CDR3 is made up of 16 amino acids. The CDR3 sequence: CARSSFKGASTDTQYF. The CDR3 nucleotides are TGTGCCAGAAGCTCCTTCAAGGGAGCTAGCACAGATACGCAGTATTTT.

V gene TRBV19 combines with J gene TRBJ2-3; 7 nucleotides agree with TRBD1. From germline, CDR1 is LNHDA and CDR2 SQIVND (reference sequence). CDR3 length equals 16 residues. V trimming: 5 bases; J trimming: 1 base; junction bases outside the gene matches: 9. The CDR3: CASSVATGFRTDTQYF. The CDR3 coding sequence is TGTGCCAGTAGTGTCGCGACAGGGTTCCGCACAGATACGCAGTATTTT.

This clone has a single count. This rearrangement joins TRBV12-3 or TRBV12-4 to TRBJ1-2; 7 positions match TRBD1. This CDR3 has 13 amino acids. V lost 6 bases and J lost 7; bases outside the gene matches: 8. This CDR3 is CASSLRQGGGYTF. CDR3 coding DNA: TGTGCCAGCAGCTTAAGACAGGGAGGTGGCTACACCTTC.

This chain connects TRBV3-1 (or the pseudogene TRBV3-2) to TRBJ1-1; TRBD1 aligns across 8 bases. CDR3 length: 14 residues. Germline V gives CDR1 LGHDT, CDR2 YNNKEL (reference sequence). V shed 4 bases, J shed 0 bases, and the junction held 1 base outside the gene matches. The CDR3 DNA follows: TGTGCCAGCAGCCGACAGGGGCTGAACACTGAAGCTTTCTTT. This translates into CASSRQGLNTEAFF.

The rearrangement joins TRBV7-8 to TRBJ2-7; TRBD1 might be the D (5 bases). The CDR3 has 16 residues. V was clipped by 2 bases and J by 3 bases, with 17 bases between them. Germline V gene data show CDR1 as SGHVS and CDR2 as FQNEAQ. CDR3 DNA: TGTGCCAGCAGCTTACCGGGTTGGGGCTCTAACTACGAGCAGTACTTC. This encodes CASSLPGWGSNYEQYF. Variable domain in full (rest from reference TRBV7-8 and TRBJ2-7): GAGVSQSPRYKVAKRGQDVALRCDPISGHVSLFWYQQALGQGPEFLTYFQNEAQLDKSGLPSDRFFAERPEGSVSTLKIQRTQQEDSAVYLCASSLPGWGSNYEQYFGPGTRLTVT.

Here the CDR3 reads CASRSQGATNEKLFF. The CDR3 DNA is TGTGCCAGTAGATCTCAGGGTGCAACTAATGAAAAACTGTTTTTT. V and J are TRBV19 and TRBJ1-4, with D maybe TRBD1 (5 bases). Trimming removed 6 bases at V and 0 bases at J, with 11 bases between. The germline V gene has CDR1 LNHDA and CDR2 SQIVND (reference sequence). The CDR3 has 15 amino acids. Full variable domain (outside the CDR3, taken from reference TRBV19 and TRBJ1-4): DGGITQSPKYLFRKEGQNVTLSCEQNLNHDAMYWYRQDPGQGLRLIYYSQIVNDFQKGDIAEGYSVSREKKESFPLTVTSAQKNPTAFYLCASRSQGATNEKLFFGSGTQLSVL.

This chain joins TRBV5-4 and TRBJ2-1, with 11 bases matching TRBD2. With V trimmed by 4 bases and J by 3 bases, 3 bases remained unmatched. Germline V gene lookup returns CDR1 SGHNT and CDR2 YYREEE (reference sequence). The CDR3 length is 15 residues. As DNA, the CDR3 is TGTGCCAGCAGCCCGGGGACTAGCGGCTACAATGAGCAGTTCTTC. It yields the protein CASSPGTSGYNEQFF.

This rearrangement joins TRBV24-1 to TRBJ2-2, with D perhaps TRBD1 (6 bases). V lost 9 bases and J lost 4, with 8 bases in between. The germline V gene encodes CDR1 KGHDR and CDR2 SFDVKD. The CDR3 extends over 12 amino acids. The CDR3, as DNA: TGTGCCACCGGACAGTTCACCGGGGAGCTGTTTTTT. Amino acid sequence: CATGQFTGELFF.

The V call is TRBV5-1, the J call TRBJ2-7; 11 bases match TRBD1. Germline lookup yields CDR1 SGHRS and CDR2 YFSETQ. The CDR3 consists of 15 residues. The J segment lost 2 bases and the V segment lost 3 bases, leaving 4 bases of the junction unmatched. CDR3: CASSSPGQGAYEQYF. The CDR3 DNA reads TGCGCCAGCAGCTCACCGGGACAGGGGGCCTACGAGCAGTACTTC.

This clone showed up just once. The CDR3 loop reads CASSASSSYNEQFF. Written as DNA, the CDR3 is TGTGCCAGCAGCGCCTCCTCCTCTTACAATGAGCAGTTCTTC. This chain joins TRBV9 and TRBJ2-1; D gene ambiguous. The length of the CDR3 is 14 residues. Germline loops: CDR1 SGDLS, CDR2 YYNGEE. V was clipped by 3 bases and J by 4 bases, with 11 bases between them. The full variable domain, with the rest looked up from reference TRBV9 and TRBJ2-1, is DSGVTQTPKHLITATGQRVTLRCSPRSGDLSVYWYQQSLDQGLQFLIQYYNGEERAKGNILERFSAQQFPDLHSELNLSSLELGDSALYFCASSASSSYNEQFFGPGTRLTVL.

The rearrangement uses TRBV28 and TRBJ1-4; 12 bases agree with TRBD1. Germline CDR1 MDHEN, CDR2 SYDVKM. This CDR3 is built from 17 residues. The ends lost 2 bases at V and 0 bases at J; junction bases unmatched: 1. The CDR3 region is CASSLGTGGPTNEKLFF. DNA for the CDR3: TGTGCCAGCAGTTTAGGGACAGGGGGCCCAACTAATGAAAAACTGTTTTTT.

The CDR3 DNA follows: TGCGCCAGCAGCTTGGCTTGGGGGGGGCCCACCGGGGAGCTGTTTTTT. This translates into CASSLAWGGPTGELFF. The V call is TRBV5-1, the J call TRBJ2-2; possibly TRBD2 for D (7 bases). Germline lookup yields CDR1 SGHRS and CDR2 YFSETQ. The V gene lost 0 bases and the J gene lost 4 bases, with 13 bases spanning the gap. The CDR3 is 16 residues long.

The chain employs TRBV5-1 and TRBJ2-1; perhaps TRBD2 as D (6 bases). Germline V gene lookup returns CDR1 SGHRS and CDR2 YFSETQ. CDR3 size: 16 residues. Trimming removed 4 bases at V and 1 base at J, with 15 bases between. The CDR3 DNA follows: TGCGCCAGCAGCGCGACTTCTAGCGCGTCCTACAATGAGCAGTTCTTC. Protein: CASSATSSASYNEQFF.

This chain uses TRBV7-9 with TRBJ1-4; TRBD1 aligns across 9 bases. CDR3 length: 15 residues. Trimming removed 5 bases from V and 7 bases from J; junction bases left unmatched: 8. Per germline, CDR1 SEHNR and CDR2 FQNEAQ (reference sequence). Here the CDR3 DNA reads TGTGCCAGCAGCAAGGGGGACAGGGAGGGTGAAAAACTGTTTTTT. Amino acids: CASSKGDREGEKLFF.

The chain links TRBV4-1 to TRBJ2-1; D perhaps matches TRBD2 (6 bases). Trimming removed 0 bases from V and 4 bases from J, with 13 bases in between. CDR3 size: 16 residues. Germline V CDR1 and CDR2: MGHRA, YSYEKL. The CDR3 sequence: CASSQDRASVYNEQFF. CDR3 nucleotides: TGCGCCAGCAGCCAAGATCGGGCTAGCGTTTACAATGAGCAGTTCTTC.

This rearrangement joins TRBV23-1 to TRBJ2-3; 7 nucleotides agree with TRBD1. TRBV23-1 qualifies as an ORF whose function is uncertain. Trimming at V came to 2 bases and at J to 3 bases, leaving 5 bases not matched to a gene. This CDR3 spans 15 amino acids. The CDR3: CASSQNYRGTDTQYF. The CDR3 coding sequence is TGCGCCAGCAGTCAAAATTACAGGGGAACAGATACGCAGTATTTT.

V usage is TRBV10-3 and J usage is TRBJ1-1; TRBD1 agrees at 11 bases. The CDR3 runs 13 residues. The V gene end was trimmed by 4 bases and the J gene end by 8 bases; junction bases not matched to a gene: 3. Looked up from germline, CDR1 is ENHRY and CDR2 is SYGVKD. CDR3 coding DNA: TGTGCCATCAGTGGCGGGACAGGGGGGGAAGCTTTCTTT. Translated, it gives CAISGGTGGEAFF.

This chain joins TRBV7-2 and TRBJ2-1, with 9 nucleotides matching TRBD2. Germline trimming cut 1 base from V and 2 bases from J; bases unmatched to any gene: 3. Germline V gene lookup returns CDR1 SGHTA and CDR2 FQGNSA. The CDR3 loop spans 16 amino acids. The CDR3, as DNA: TGTGCCAGCAGCTTAGGAGGACTAGCGACCTACAATGAGCAGTTCTTC. Its translation: CASSLGGLATYNEQFF.

J is TRBJ2-2 and V is TRBV6-6, with 8 bases matching TRBD1. The ends lost 6 bases at V and 2 bases at J; junction bases unmatched: 8. This CDR3 spans 16 amino acids. Germline V gene data show CDR1 as MNHNY and CDR2 as SVGAGI (reference sequence). In nucleotides, the CDR3 is TGTGCCAGCAGCCAAACAGGGGGAGAAAACACCGGGGAGCTGTTTTTT. Protein product: CASSQTGGENTGELFF.

The rearrangement links TRBV28 to TRBJ2-7; the match to TRBD1 covers 8 bases. V trimming: 5 bases; J trimming: 3 bases; junction bases outside the gene matches: 6. CDR3 length equals 14 residues. Per the germline V gene, CDR1 is MDHEN and CDR2 is SYDVKM. The CDR3 DNA reads TGTGCCAGCAGTACAGACAGGGGAGGCTACGAGCAGTACTTC. Its protein is CASSTDRGGYEQYF. Looking up the rest from reference TRBV28 and TRBJ2-7 gives the full variable domain: DVKVTQSSRYLVKRTGEKVFLECVQDMDHENMFWYRQDPGLGLRLIYFSYDVKMKEKGDIPEGYSVSREKKERFSLILESASTNQTSMYLCASSTDRGGYEQYFGPGTRLTVT.

The gene calls are TRBV5-4 and TRBJ2-2; maybe TRBD1 (5 bases). Deletions cut 2 bases from V and 5 bases from J, with 13 bases between. The CDR3 extends over 15 amino acids. CDR1 and CDR2 (germline): SGHNT, YYREEE (reference sequence). The CDR3 spells CASSFGQGITGELFF. CDR3 DNA: TGTGCCAGCAGCTTCGGGCAGGGAATTACCGGGGAGCTGTTTTTT.

The rearrangement links TRBV12-3 or TRBV12-4 to TRBJ1-1; the match to TRBD1 covers 7 bases. This CDR3 has 13 residues. With V trimmed by 3 bases and J by 13 bases, 11 bases remained unmatched. CDR3 DNA sequence: TGTGCCAGCAGTTTTAGACAGGGTGGTAAAGGTTTCTTT. This gives the protein CASSFRQGGKGFF.

This clone appeared a few times. CDR3 amino acids: CASSLGGRTGELFF. Written as DNA, the CDR3 is TGTGCCAGCTCACTTGGCGGGAGGACCGGGGAGCTGTTTTTT. The V gene is TRBV18, the J gene TRBJ2-2; 8 bases are a match to TRBD2. Germline lookup yields CDR1 KGHSH and CDR2 LQKENI. The CDR3 is made up of 14 amino acids. With 4 bases clipped from V and 5 bases from J, the junction kept 3 bases outside the gene matches.

The chain joins TRBV7-3 to TRBJ2-6, with TRBD1 identical over 9 bases. After removal of 3 bases from V and 2 bases from J, the junction contained 8 bases not matched to a gene. CDR3 size: 18 residues. Germline assignment: CDR1 SGHTA and CDR2 FQGTGA. The CDR3 region has the DNA TGTGCCAGCAGCTTTGCCGGGACAGGGTTTGCTGGGGCCAACGTCCTGACTTTC. Translated, it gives CASSFAGTGFAGANVLTF.

This chain connects TRBV7-2 to TRBJ2-1, with 10 bases that match TRBD2. The CDR3 loop spans 14 amino acids. V dropped 6 bases and J dropped 7; count of bases not matched to a gene: 6. The germline gives CDR1 SGHTA, CDR2 FQGNSA. CDR3 nucleotide sequence: TGTGCCAGCAGTCTAGCGGGAGACTGGAATGAGCAGTTCTTC. It specifies CASSLAGDWNEQFF. Filled out from reference TRBV7-2 and TRBJ2-1, the complete variable domain reads GAGVSQSPSNKVTEKGKDVELRCDPISGHTALYWYRQSLGQGLEFLIYFQGNSAPDKSGLPSDRFSAERTGGSVSTLTIQRTQQEDSAVYLCASSLAGDWNEQFFGPGTRLTVL.

V gene TRBV28 combines with J gene TRBJ2-1; TRBD2 matches at 9 bases. The V and J ends lost 3 bases and 5 bases, in that order; junction bases with no gene match: 5. The CDR3 spans 15 residues. Germline loops: CDR1 MDHEN, CDR2 SYDVKM. The CDR3 nucleotides read TGTGCCAGCAGTTTGGGCAGCGGGGGGAACAATGAGCAGTTCTTC. Encoded protein: CASSLGSGGNNEQFF.